This is a list of T cell receptor beta chains from one sample in a study of T cells in Graves' hyperthyroidism and ophthalmopathy. Using its own MiXCR run on the multiplex PCR reads, TCRdb lists one record per CDR3 protein. This table holds around 600,000 distinct CDR3 sequences, roughly 14% found once. Input material: blood. These receptors were taken from a woman aged 45-65 years with Graves' ophthalmopathy. Each CDR3 is given with its conserved first and last residue. A D gene is named only where the DNA matches it firmly. The size field is filled for only some rows; it gives once, few, many or a size class.

v_gene	d_gene	j_gene	abundance	CDR3nt	CDR3aa
TRBV27	-	TRBJ2-1	many	TGCGCCAGCAGCTTGGCCGACTACAATGAGCAGTTCTTC	CASSLADYNEQFF
TRBV7-6	-	TRBJ2-5	few	TGTGCCAGCAGCCGCGGTCTCTCGGGACACCAAGAGACCCAGTACTTC	CASSRGLSGHQETQYF
TRBV7-3	-	TRBJ1-1	many	TGTGCCAGCAGCGTGGACGGAACGAACACTGAAGCTTTCTTT	CASSVDGTNTEAFF
TRBV28	-	TRBJ2-7	many	TGTGCCACCACGACCATTGGCATCTCCTACGAGCAGTACTTC	CATTTIGISYEQYF
TRBV20-1	TRBD2	TRBJ2-3	many	TGCAGTGCTAGAGATCCTAGCGGGAGTTTCGCAGATACGCAGTATTTT	CSARDPSGSFADTQYF
TRBV19	-	TRBJ1-2	-	TGTGCCAGTAGTATCCAATCCAGGGGCCCCTACGACTATGGCTACACCTTC	CASSIQSRGPYDYGYTF
TRBV20-1	TRBD2	TRBJ2-3	many	TGCAGTGCTAGAGATTTGACTAGCGTGGCAGATACGCAGTATTTT	CSARDLTSVADTQYF
TRBV2	TRBD2	TRBJ2-1	many	TGTGCCAGCAGTGAACCGGGACTAGCGGGAGGCAATGAGCAGTTCTTC	CASSEPGLAGGNEQFF
TRBV11-3	-	TRBJ2-7	many	TGTGCCAGCAGCTTAGATCGGACAGAGTCAGCCTACGAGCAGTACTTC	CASSLDRTESAYEQYF
TRBV3-1	-	TRBJ2-5	-	TGTGCCAGCAGCATACTAGCCCAAGAGACCCAGTACTTC	CASSILAQETQYF
TRBV12-3/TRBV12-4	-	TRBJ1-1	few	TGTGCCAGCAGTTTAATAGGGGAAACTGAAGCTTTCTTT	CASSLIGETEAFF
TRBV6-2/TRBV6-3	TRBD1	TRBJ2-7	many	TGTGCCAGCAGTTACTCGCCGACGCAGGGGGCCTACGAGCAGTACTTC	CASSYSPTQGAYEQYF
TRBV12-3/TRBV12-4	-	TRBJ1-6	-	TGTGCCAGCAGCCGCCGAGGCGCACAGGGATACTCACCCCTCCACTTT	CASSRRGAQGYSPLHF
TRBV7-2	TRBD1	TRBJ1-6	many	TGTGCCAGCAGCTTAGGGTCAGGGGGCTATTCACCCCTCCACTTT	CASSLGSGGYSPLHF
TRBV15	TRBD2	TRBJ2-7	-	TGTACCACCAGCATTGGGACTAGCGGTTCCTACGAGCAGTACTTC	CTTSIGTSGSYEQYF
TRBV29-1	TRBD1	TRBJ1-2	many	TGCAGCGCAGAAGGGACAGAAGATTACTATGGCTACACCTTC	CSAEGTEDYYGYTF
TRBV20-1	TRBD1	TRBJ2-1	many	TGCAGTGCTAGAGAACCGGGACAGGAATACAATGAGCAGTTCTTC	CSAREPGQEYNEQFF
TRBV6-1	-	TRBJ1-6	few	TGTGCCAGCAAACTCGGACTCCTCAATGATTCACCCCTCCACTTT	CASKLGLLNDSPLHF
TRBV27	TRBD1	TRBJ2-1	few	TGTGCCAGCAGCCCCCACAGGGGGCAGAACAATGAGCAGTTCTTC	CASSPHRGQNNEQFF
TRBV20-1	-	TRBJ1-2	many	TGCAGTGCTTTGGGAGGTGGCTACACCTTC	CSALGGGYTF
TRBV6-1	TRBD2	TRBJ2-1	-	TGTGCCAGCAGTCGGACTAGCGTCGGCAATGAGCAGTTCTTC	CASSRTSVGNEQFF
TRBV9	-	TRBJ2-3	few	TGTGCCAGCAGCGTACGCACAGATACGCAGTATTTT	CASSVRTDTQYF
TRBV5-6	TRBD1	TRBJ2-7	many	TGTGCCAGCAGACAGGGACAGTTACTAGCCTACGAGCAGTACTTC	CASRQGQLLAYEQYF
TRBV6-6	TRBD1	TRBJ1-1	-	TGTGCCAGCAGTTACTCAAGGGGGCTAAACACTGAAGCTTTCTTT	CASSYSRGLNTEAFF